This T cell receptor (beta chain) comes out of a study of T cell responses to AZD1222 COVID-19 vaccine. As for this clone: The antigen remains unidentified.

Study results and caveats: Spike as a whole was targeted by vaccine-associated CD4 TCRs, dominant at 160-218 and 743-854. Clonal diversity may have been underestimated in mostly white British donors. The study identified only a handful of AZD1222 recipients as seropositive at baseline. In all cases, repertoires were sampled only after the peak T cell response.

The table came from immunoSEQ multiplex PCR; TCRdb's copy has only in-frame clones and leaves some out. The sample contains about 150,000 clones, approximately 90% of which appear only once. Per germline, CDR1 MNHEY and CDR2 SVGEGT. The length of the CDR3 is 17 residues. After removal of 5 bases from V and 5 bases from J, the junction contained 10 bases not matched to a gene. The material sequenced was peripheral blood, taken on day 0 of AZD1222 vaccination. This clonotype was sampled from an adult in good health. The chain recombines TRBV6-2 or TRBV6-3 with TRBJ2-5; 14 nucleotides agree with TRBD2. CDR3 in amino acids: CASSGGTSGSREETQYF. In nucleotides, the CDR3 is TGTGCCAGCAGTGGGGGGACTAGCGGGAGCCGTGAGGAGACCCAGTACTTC.